This entry features one T cell receptor beta chain sequence. The table lists this clonotype with a few counts. Its antigen specificity is not known. No quality values exist for individual bases; no much larger clone is one base distant. These data originate in a study of identical twins listed by TCRdb under 2016. At the level of the whole study: TCR alpha and beta repertoires from monozygotic twins, unrelated adults of various ages and cord blood were deep-sequenced to test whether fetal clonotypes persist. To rule out contamination, the twin experiments were replicated at different times with different library preparation protocols.

Between the V and J ends, shortened by 5 bases and 2 bases respectively, the junction contains 13 bases. The CDR3 spans 14 residues, from the cysteine through the phenylalanine. Of all the DNA, just the CDR3 is kept, 42 bases in frame from base 1. For CDR1 and CDR2, the germline V gene (reference sequence) lists SEHNR and FQNEAQ. Study-wide conclusions, independent of this receptor: Compared with coincidental sharing between unrelated individuals, out-of-frame TCR alpha sequences shared between twins had an excess of sequences with low generation probability. Fewer insertions were carried by abundant cord blood beta clonotypes; a weaker similar trend was observed in young adult naive repertoires, while no such trend was observed in memory repertoires. Because the same donors could not be followed over many years, the conclusions relied on cross-sectional statistical analysis. The excess sharing between twins in beta out-of-frame sequences was weaker because fewer shared sequences reduced the signal-to-noise ratio. In monozygotic twins, recombination models systematically underestimated out-of-frame TCR alpha sharing, but the models matched the sharing seen between unrelated individuals. Zero-insertion analyses could be partly confounded by invariant T cells such as MAIT and iNKT, although diverse VJ usage argued against such confounding for most clonotypes.

Only healthy Caucasian donors were included. The twin cohort comprised three pairs of female monozygotic twins, all aged roughly 18 to 30 years. Miltenyi CD45RO+ enrichment and human naive T-cell isolation kits were used to isolate memory (CD45RO+) and naive T cells from PBMC. The method was 5' RACE. For sequencing, an Illumina HiSeq 2000 was employed. Template switching introduced a universal primer binding site; the final cDNA contained a unique molecular identifier, enabling accurate counting of TCR cDNA molecules. First-strand cDNA for TCR alpha and beta chains was synthesized from specific primers in the conserved constant-segment region. Each cDNA library was double barcoded, with a SMART-Mk sample barcode plus Illumina barcodes, to control for contamination. Two successive PCR steps introduced TruSeq adapter sequences along with Illumina sample barcodes. TCR alpha and beta cDNA libraries were sequenced on the Illumina HiSeq platform with custom primers. Per the original workflow: MiGEC processed the raw reads to extract unique molecular identifiers, while MiXCR was used to determine the CDR3 positions. Recombination models were inferred per individual with the repgenHMM and IGoR tools using an EM algorithm. The analysis of shared clonotypes was done with the tcR package in R, with sharing normalized by the product of cloneset sizes. To study raw recombination free of thymic and clonal selection effects, out-of-frame nonproductive sequences were analyzed. The public reads were reanalyzed by TCRdb: fastp trimming at Q25, MiXCR alignment, in-frame beta chains only. Every entry covers one CDR3 protein and lists the most common genes and DNA from its rows. TCRdb, not the original authors, processed these V and J calls. For this sample there are hundreds of thousands of distinct CDR3 sequences; 6.5% to 8.5% appear just once. Of the sample, about 1.9% falls within the top ten clones.

The same sample was also studied in work on yellow fever vaccine responses in identical twins. The second study's authors report: According to the authors, the vaccine-induced T cell response in identical twins seemed to be partly convergent and partly specific to each individual. The study precisely tracked vaccine-responding T cell clones in identical twins.

The V and J genes are TRBV7-9 and TRBJ2-7, with the D assignment possibly TRBD1 or TRBD2, given 5 matching bases for each. This clonotype was sampled from a woman aged 18-30 years in good health. Sequenced sample: memory (CD45RO+) T cells sorted from blood. The cell subset or site label on this specimen signifies: CD45RO+ enriched T cells. CDR3 protein: CASSPGTVTYEQYF. The nucleotide sequence is given as TGTGCCAGCAGCCCCGGGACGGTGACCTACGAGCAGTACTTC.